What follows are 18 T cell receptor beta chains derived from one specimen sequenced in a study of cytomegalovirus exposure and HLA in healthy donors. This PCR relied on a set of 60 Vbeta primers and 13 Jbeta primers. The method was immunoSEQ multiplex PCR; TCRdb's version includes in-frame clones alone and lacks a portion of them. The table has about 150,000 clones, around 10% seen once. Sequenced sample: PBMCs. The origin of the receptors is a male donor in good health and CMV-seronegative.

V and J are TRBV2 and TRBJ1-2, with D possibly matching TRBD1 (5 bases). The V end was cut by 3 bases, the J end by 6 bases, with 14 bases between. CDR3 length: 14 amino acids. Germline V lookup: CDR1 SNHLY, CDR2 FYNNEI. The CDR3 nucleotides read TGTGCCAGCAGTGAGGAGACAGCTTTCCATGGCTACACCTTC. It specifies CASSEETAFHGYTF.

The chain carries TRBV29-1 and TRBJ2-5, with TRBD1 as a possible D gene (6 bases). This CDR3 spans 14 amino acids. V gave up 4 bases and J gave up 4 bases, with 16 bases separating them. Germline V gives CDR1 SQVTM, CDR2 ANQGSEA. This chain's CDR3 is CSVAPDRLRETQYF. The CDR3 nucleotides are TGCAGCGTTGCCCCGGACAGACTAAGAGAGACCCAGTACTTC.

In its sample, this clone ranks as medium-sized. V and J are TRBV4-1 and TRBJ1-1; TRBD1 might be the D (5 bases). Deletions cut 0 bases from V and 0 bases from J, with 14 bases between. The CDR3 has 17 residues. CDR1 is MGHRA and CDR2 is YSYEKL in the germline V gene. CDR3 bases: TGCGCCAGCAGCCAAGATCGGGCAGGGTCCATGAACACTGAAGCTTTCTTT. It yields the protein CASSQDRAGSMNTEAFF.

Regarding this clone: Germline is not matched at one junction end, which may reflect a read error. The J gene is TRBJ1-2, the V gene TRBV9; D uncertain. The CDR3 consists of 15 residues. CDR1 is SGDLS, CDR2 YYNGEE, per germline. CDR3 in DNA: TGTGCCAGCAGCGTAGTTGAGGGTGGGAGCTATGGCTGCACCTTC. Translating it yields CASSVVEGGSYGCTF. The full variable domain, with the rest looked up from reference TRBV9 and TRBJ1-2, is DSGVTQTPKHLITATGQRVTLRCSPRSGDLSVYWYQQSLDQGLQFLIQYYNGEERAKGNILERFSAQQFPDLHSELNLSSLELGDSALYFCASSVVEGGSYGCTFGSGTRLTVV.

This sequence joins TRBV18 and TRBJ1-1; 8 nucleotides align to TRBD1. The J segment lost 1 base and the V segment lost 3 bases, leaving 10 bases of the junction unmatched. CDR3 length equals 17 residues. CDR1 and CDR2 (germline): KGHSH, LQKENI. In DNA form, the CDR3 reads TGTGCCAGCTCACCCAAAGCCAGGGGGCAGGGGAACACTGAAGCTTTCTTT. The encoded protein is CASSPKARGQGNTEAFF.

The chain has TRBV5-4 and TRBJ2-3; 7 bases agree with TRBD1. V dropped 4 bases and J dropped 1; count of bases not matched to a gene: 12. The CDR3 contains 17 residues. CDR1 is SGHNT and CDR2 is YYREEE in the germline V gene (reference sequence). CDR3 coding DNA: TGTGCCAGCAGCCGTAGGGGGCTCAGGTCTGGCACAGATACGCAGTATTTT. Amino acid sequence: CASSRRGLRSGTDTQYF.

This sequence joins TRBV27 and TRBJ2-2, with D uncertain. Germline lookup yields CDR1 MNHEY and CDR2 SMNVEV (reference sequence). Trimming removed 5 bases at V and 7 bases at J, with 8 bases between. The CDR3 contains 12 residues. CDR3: CASSPLVGELFF. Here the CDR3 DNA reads TGTGCCAGCAGTCCCCTTGTCGGGGAGCTGTTTTTT.

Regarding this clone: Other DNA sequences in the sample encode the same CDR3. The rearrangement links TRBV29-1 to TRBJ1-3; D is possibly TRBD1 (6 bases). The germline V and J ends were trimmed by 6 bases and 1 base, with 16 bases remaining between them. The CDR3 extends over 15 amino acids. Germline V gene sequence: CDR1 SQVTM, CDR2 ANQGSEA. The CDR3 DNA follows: TGCAGCGTCTCCATGACAGGAGGATCTGGAAACACCATATATTTT. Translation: CSVSMTGGSGNTIYF.

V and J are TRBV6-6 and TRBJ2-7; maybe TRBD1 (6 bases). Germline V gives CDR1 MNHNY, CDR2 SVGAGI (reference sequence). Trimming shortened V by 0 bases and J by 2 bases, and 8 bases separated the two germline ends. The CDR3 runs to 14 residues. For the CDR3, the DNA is TGTGCCAGCAGTTACTCAAGGACAGCCTACGAGCAGTACTTC. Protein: CASSYSRTAYEQYF.

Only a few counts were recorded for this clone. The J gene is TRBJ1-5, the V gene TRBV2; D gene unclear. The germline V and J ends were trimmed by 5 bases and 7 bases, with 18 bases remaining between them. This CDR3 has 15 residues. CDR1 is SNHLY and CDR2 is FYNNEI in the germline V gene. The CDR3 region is CASSFDLSGGQPQHF. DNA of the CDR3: TGTGCCAGCAGTTTTGACCTGTCGGGTGGACAGCCCCAGCATTTT.

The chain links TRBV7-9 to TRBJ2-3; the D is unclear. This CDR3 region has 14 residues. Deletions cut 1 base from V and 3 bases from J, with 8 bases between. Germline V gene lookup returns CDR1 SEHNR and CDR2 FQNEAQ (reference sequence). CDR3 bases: TGTGCCAGCAGCTTAGAGGAGTTTACAGATACGCAGTATTTT. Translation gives CASSLEEFTDTQYF.

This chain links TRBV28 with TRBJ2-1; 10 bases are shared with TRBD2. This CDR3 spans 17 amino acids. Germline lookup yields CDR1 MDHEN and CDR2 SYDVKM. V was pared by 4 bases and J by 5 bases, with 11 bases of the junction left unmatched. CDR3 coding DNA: TGTGCCAGCAGTTCTAGCGGGAGAGGGTGGGAAGACAATGAGCAGTTCTTC. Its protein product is CASSSSGRGWEDNEQFF.

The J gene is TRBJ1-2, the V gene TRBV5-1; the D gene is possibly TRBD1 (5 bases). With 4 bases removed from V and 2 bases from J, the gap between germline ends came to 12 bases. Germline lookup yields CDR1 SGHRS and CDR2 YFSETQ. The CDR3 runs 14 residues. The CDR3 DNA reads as TGCGCCAGCAGCACTGCTGCAGGGAACTATGGCTACACCTTC. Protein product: CASSTAAGNYGYTF.

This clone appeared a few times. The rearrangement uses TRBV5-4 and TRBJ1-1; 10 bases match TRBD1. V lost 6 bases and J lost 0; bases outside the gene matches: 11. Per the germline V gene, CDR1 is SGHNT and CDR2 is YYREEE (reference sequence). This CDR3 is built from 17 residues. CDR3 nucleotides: TGTGCCAGCACCACTCCGGGACAGGGGTCCCTGAACACTGAAGCTTTCTTT. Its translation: CASTTPGQGSLNTEAFF.

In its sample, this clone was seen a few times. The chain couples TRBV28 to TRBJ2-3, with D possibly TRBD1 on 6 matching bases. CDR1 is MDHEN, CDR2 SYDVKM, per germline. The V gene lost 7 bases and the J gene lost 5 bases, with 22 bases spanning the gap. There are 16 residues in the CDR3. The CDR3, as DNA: TGTGCCAGCACTAACAGGGATTGGGTTGTGGGAGATACGCAGTATTTT. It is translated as CASTNRDWVVGDTQYF.

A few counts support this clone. Here the CDR3 DNA reads TGCAGCGTTGACGGGGGGAGGGTAGGAAACACCATATATTTT. Protein: CSVDGGRVGNTIYF. The chain uses TRBV29-1 and TRBJ1-3; TRBD1 might be the D (5 bases). This CDR3 comprises 14 residues. Looked up from germline, CDR1 is SQVTM and CDR2 is ANQGSEA. V was trimmed by 3 bases and J by 4 bases, leaving 13 bases between them.

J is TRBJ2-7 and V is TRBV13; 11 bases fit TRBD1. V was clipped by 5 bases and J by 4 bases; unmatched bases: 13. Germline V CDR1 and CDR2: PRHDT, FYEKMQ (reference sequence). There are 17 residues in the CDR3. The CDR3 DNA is TGTGCCAGCAGCCACCAAGTCCGCCGGGACAGGGGGTACGAGCAGTACTTC. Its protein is CASSHQVRRDRGYEQYF.

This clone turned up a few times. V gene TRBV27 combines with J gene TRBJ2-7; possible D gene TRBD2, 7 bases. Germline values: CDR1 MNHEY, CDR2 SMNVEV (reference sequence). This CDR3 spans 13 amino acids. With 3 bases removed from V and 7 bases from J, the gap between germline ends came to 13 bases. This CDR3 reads CASSLPGGREQYF. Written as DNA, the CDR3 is TGTGCCAGCAGTTTGCCCGGGGGGCGTGAGCAGTACTTC.